The present T cell receptor (beta chain) was sequenced within a study of T cell responses to AZD1222 COVID-19 vaccine. Using immunoSEQ multiplex PCR, the repertoire was profiled, and TCRdb retains in-frame clones only, with some absent. This table has about 110,000 clones, about 90% appearing once. There are 13 residues in the CDR3. The V gene lost 3 bases and the J gene lost 2 bases, with 11 bases spanning the gap. From germline, CDR1 is DFQATT and CDR2 SNEGSKA (reference sequence). Note on this clone: Its antigen is not identified.

General study findings and limits: Donor demographics were predominantly white British with a female majority; clonal diversity may be underestimated. Dominant at 160-218 and 743-854, vaccine-associated CD4 TCRs also spanned spike. The peak T cell response came first, and repertoires were sampled only after it. Reportedly, nearly half of unique spike TCRs recognized epitopes outside B.1.351/B.1.1.7 mutations.

The clonotype was recovered from an adult in good health. The chain carries TRBV20-1 and TRBJ2-7; D is unresolved. The sample was peripheral blood, taken on day 0 of AZD1222 vaccination. CDR3: CSASSRGTYEQYF. DNA for the CDR3: TGCAGTGCTAGTTCTAGAGGCACCTACGAGCAGTACTTC.